This paragraph covers one T cell receptor beta chain sequence. The record originates from a study of control samples from healthy donors and cancer patients. Assay: immunoSEQ multiplex PCR; the TCRdb copy retains only in-frame clones and omits some. The data show about 160,000 clones, approximately 94% seen once. This CDR3 is 14 amino acids long. The V segment lost 4 bases and the J segment 7 bases; nucleotides outside the gene matches: 9. Germline CDR1 is LGHNA and CDR2 is YSLEER. Sequences were obtained from blood. The chain joins TRBV4-3 to TRBJ1-2; 7 nucleotides align to TRBD1. This receptor was taken from a woman between 35 and 50 years old in good health. CDR3: CASSPRQGLAGYTF. CDR3 DNA: TGCGCCAGCAGCCCCCGACAGGGCTTAGCTGGCTACACCTTC.